The 14 T cell receptor beta chains below were found in one sample sequenced in a study of blood T cell repertoires in COVID-19. Some clones are missing from TCRdb's copy, which holds only in-frame ones; the method was immunoSEQ multiplex PCR. The table lists approximately 210,000 clones, approximately 82% of them singletons. Sequencing used peripheral blood. Every receptor here comes from a man aged 45-60 years with active or convalescent COVID-19.

The V call is TRBV12-3 or TRBV12-4, the J call TRBJ1-2, with D uncertain. This CDR3 comprises 13 residues. V was pared by 5 bases and J by 5 bases, with 12 bases between. The CDR3 region is CASSIRYSYGYTF. DNA of the CDR3: TGTGCCAGCAGTATTAGGTACAGTTATGGCTACACCTTC.

V usage is TRBV10-3 and J usage is TRBJ2-7, with 8 positions matching TRBD1. Germline lookup yields CDR1 ENHRY and CDR2 SYGVKD. The CDR3 runs 13 residues. The junction had 2 bases not matched to a gene; V was cut back by 6 bases and J by 1 base. In nucleotides, the CDR3 is TGTGCCATCAGGACAGGGGAATCCTACGAGCAGTACTTC. It yields the protein CAIRTGESYEQYF.

This clone has at least ten counts. The rearrangement joins TRBV11-2 to TRBJ2-7; the match to TRBD2 covers 8 bases. The CDR3 totals 16 residues. V trimming: 5 bases; J trimming: 0 bases; junction bases outside the gene matches: 9. The V gene's germline CDR1 is SGHAT and CDR2 FQNNGV. Here the CDR3 reads CASSPLPRGDSYEQYF. CDR3 nucleotides: TGTGCCAGCAGCCCCCTACCGCGGGGGGACTCCTACGAGCAGTACTTC.

This clone turned up a few times. The chain combines TRBV3-1 (or the pseudogene TRBV3-2) with TRBJ1-2; TRBD1 is a possible D gene (6 bases). Trimming pared 2 bases from V and 4 bases from J, leaving 11 bases between. The CDR3 has 14 amino acids. CDR1 and CDR2 from the germline V gene are LGHDT and YNNKEL (reference sequence). The CDR3 region is CASSQQQGGYGYTF. CDR3 bases: TGTGCCAGCAGCCAACAACAGGGCGGCTATGGCTACACCTTC.

There are a few counts of this clone. This sequence joins TRBV5-1 and TRBJ2-7; 8 nucleotides line up with TRBD2. Germline lookup yields CDR1 SGHRS and CDR2 YFSETQ. The trim removed 4 bases at V and 6 bases at J, leaving 12 bases unmatched. CDR3 length equals 15 residues. Written as DNA, the CDR3 is TGCGCCAGCAGCCCCAATAGCGGGACCCCGGGCGAGCAGTACTTC. It codes for CASSPNSGTPGEQYF.

This chain uses TRBV19 with TRBJ1-2; 9 nucleotides line up with TRBD1. The V segment lost 4 bases and the J segment 0 bases; nucleotides outside the gene matches: 6. Germline CDR1 LNHDA, CDR2 SQIVND (reference sequence). CDR3 length: 16 residues. CDR3 residues: CASSRTGARSNYGYTF. CDR3 nucleotide sequence: TGTGCCAGTAGTAGGACAGGGGCACGCTCTAACTATGGCTACACCTTC.

This clone has only a few counts. Other DNA sequences from this sample encode an identical CDR3 as well. The genes are TRBV5-1 and TRBJ1-5, with D unclear. Germline V gives CDR1 SGHRS, CDR2 YFSETQ. V lost 0 bases, J lost 0 bases, and 7 bases lay in between. The CDR3 loop spans 15 amino acids. The CDR3 protein is CASSLGDYSNQPQHF. DNA of the CDR3: TGCGCCAGCAGCTTGGGAGATTATAGCAATCAGCCCCAGCATTTT.

The gene calls are TRBV29-1 and TRBJ2-2; perhaps TRBD1 as D (5 bases). Trimming shortened V by 3 bases and J by 5 bases, and 16 bases separated the two germline ends. This CDR3 contains 15 residues. Germline-derived CDR1 and CDR2 are SQVTM and ANQGSEA. The CDR3 reads CSVETFLRGTGELFF. The CDR3 DNA sequence: TGCAGCGTTGAGACTTTCCTTAGGGGTACCGGGGAGCTGTTTTTT.

The chain carries TRBV27 and TRBJ2-1; 8 nucleotides match TRBD2. Germline lookup yields CDR1 MNHEY and CDR2 SMNVEV (reference sequence). CDR3 size: 16 residues. The ends lost 6 bases at V and 0 bases at J; junction bases unmatched: 7. This CDR3 reads CASSSRLAYSYNEQFF. DNA of the CDR3: TGTGCCAGCAGCTCTAGACTAGCGTACTCCTACAATGAGCAGTTCTTC.

The CDR3, as DNA: TGTGCCAGTACCCAGGACAGGGCATTGGACTATGGCTACACCTTC. Protein product: CASTQDRALDYGYTF. J is TRBJ1-2 and V is TRBV19, with 8 bases aligning to TRBD1. The V segment lost 7 bases and the J segment 3 bases; nucleotides outside the gene matches: 10. The CDR3 spans 15 residues. CDR1 LNHDA and CDR2 SQIVND come from the germline V gene (reference sequence). The complete variable domain, with remaining parts taken from reference TRBV19 and TRBJ1-2, reads DGGITQSPKYLFRKEGQNVTLSCEQNLNHDAMYWYRQDPGQGLRLIYYSQIVNDFQKGDIAEGYSVSREKKESFPLTVTSAQKNPTAFYLCASTQDRALDYGYTFGSGTRLTVV.

J is TRBJ1-5 and V is TRBV6-1; unclear D gene. V was trimmed by 3 bases and J by 7 bases, leaving 7 bases between them. Germline V CDR1 and CDR2: MNHNS, SASEGT. This CDR3 is built from 12 residues. CDR3 sequence (DNA): TGTGCCAGCAGTGATTCGAGGCAGCCCCAGCATTTT. Its protein product is CASSDSRQPQHF.

The gene calls are TRBV2 and TRBJ2-7; the D gene is possibly TRBD2 (6 bases). Trimming cost V 7 bases and J 2 bases, with 15 bases left between them. CDR1 and CDR2 from the germline V gene are SNHLY and FYNNEI. The CDR3 consists of 14 residues. The CDR3 DNA reads TGTGCCAGCACTTCACAAGGAGGGGCCTACGAGCAGTACTTC. It codes for CASTSQGGAYEQYF.

The chain links TRBV29-1 to TRBJ2-5, with 7 bases that match TRBD1. Looked up from germline, CDR1 is SQVTM and CDR2 is ANQGSEA. The ends lost 8 bases at V and 5 bases at J; junction bases unmatched: 11. This CDR3 has 13 amino acids. CDR3 sequence (DNA): TGCAGCTTACGGACAGGACCGGGGGAGACCCAGTACTTC. It codes for CSLRTGPGETQYF.

The chain combines TRBV5-4 with TRBJ1-2, with 9 bases that match TRBD1. This CDR3 comprises 17 residues. V lost 2 bases to trimming and J lost 3 bases; unmatched junction nucleotides: 11. Germline CDR1 SGHNT, CDR2 YYREEE (reference sequence). Here the CDR3 DNA reads TGTGCCAGCAGCTTCCCGGGACAGGGAATTCCGGACTATGGCTACACCTTC. It yields the protein CASSFPGQGIPDYGYTF.